Included here is one T cell receptor (beta chain) sequence, with context. Its antigen is currently unknown. The sample belongs to a study of shared clonotypes between healthy human individuals. Study-level information: Ranging from 18 to 49 in age, donors were a couple of women and three men. Each donor contributed plates that comprised three CD4 naive, three CD4 memory, two CD8 naive and one CD8 memory.

Germline assignment: CDR1 MGHRA and CDR2 YSYEKL. The germline V and J ends were trimmed by 0 bases and 4 bases, with 15 bases remaining between them. The CDR3 is made up of 16 amino acids. In the naive CD8 group, cells lacked CD45RO and were positively selected for CCR7, so terminally differentiated effector memory CD45RA+ cells were left out. The study drew all its donors from Caucasian adults living in Nashville, Tennessee. Using immunoSEQ multiplex PCR, the repertoire was profiled, and TCRdb retains in-frame clones only, with some absent. The repertoire holds some 800,000 clones, with about 91% as singletons. Regarding the study as a whole: Larger estimated richness was generally seen in naive subsets than in memory subsets.

The sequence was obtained from a man aged 25-45 years in good health. Sequenced input: naive CD8+ T cells sorted from blood. The chain joins TRBV4-1 to TRBJ1-2; D gene unclear. CDR3 amino acids: CASSQDPTGSFYGYTF. CDR3 nucleotide sequence: TGCGCCAGCAGCCAAGACCCTACGGGGAGCTTCTATGGCTACACCTTC.